This TCR beta chain was found in a study of blood T cell repertoires in COVID-19. For the study at large: The United States, Italy and Spain were the sources of the acute and convalescent COVID-19 samples. The analysed material was cDNA or gDNA that came from T cells, B-cell-depleted T cells, or PBMCs.

The CDR3 is made up of 14 amino acids. From germline, CDR1 is LNHDA and CDR2 SQIVND (reference sequence). V lost 3 bases and J lost 4, with 12 bases in between. Authors' analysis steps: Nucleated cell number was recorded as an estimate derived from reference gene primer amplification. Sequenced by immunoSEQ multiplex PCR; TCRdb stores in-frame clones only, minus some. V, J and clone size were drawn from that table, and D and trimming were deduced from the DNA. The sample has 25,000 to 30,000 clones; about 90% are singletons. The rearrangement joins TRBV19 to TRBJ2-5; D might be TRBD2 (7 bases). This clonotype was sampled from a man between 45 and 60 years old with active COVID-19. Sample: peripheral blood. CDR3 loop: CASSIQGRGETQYF. DNA for the CDR3: TGTGCCAGTAGTATTCAGGGGAGGGGAGAGACCCAGTACTTC.